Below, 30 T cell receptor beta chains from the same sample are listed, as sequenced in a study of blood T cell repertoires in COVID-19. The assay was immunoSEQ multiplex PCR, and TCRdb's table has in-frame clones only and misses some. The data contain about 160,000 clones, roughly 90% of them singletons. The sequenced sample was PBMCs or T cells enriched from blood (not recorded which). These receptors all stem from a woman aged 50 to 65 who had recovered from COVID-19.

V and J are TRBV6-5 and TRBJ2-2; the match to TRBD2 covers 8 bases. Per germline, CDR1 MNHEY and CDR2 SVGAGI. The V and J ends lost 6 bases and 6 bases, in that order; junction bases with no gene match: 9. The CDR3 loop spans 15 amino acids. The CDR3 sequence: CASRYGGGLAGELFF. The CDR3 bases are TGTGCCAGCAGATATGGCGGGGGGTTAGCCGGGGAGCTGTTTTTT.

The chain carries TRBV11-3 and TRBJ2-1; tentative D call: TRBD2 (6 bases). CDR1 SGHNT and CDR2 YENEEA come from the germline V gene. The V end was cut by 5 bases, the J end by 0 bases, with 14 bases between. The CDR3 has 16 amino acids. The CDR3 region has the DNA TGTGCCAGCAGCACAGGCGGGGAGAGCTCCTACAATGAGCAGTTCTTC. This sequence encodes CASSTGGESSYNEQFF.

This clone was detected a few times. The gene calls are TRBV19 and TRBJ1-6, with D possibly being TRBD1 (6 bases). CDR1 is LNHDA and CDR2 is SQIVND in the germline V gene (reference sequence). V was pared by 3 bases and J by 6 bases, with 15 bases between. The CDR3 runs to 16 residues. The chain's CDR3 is CASSIQSGQPNSPLHF. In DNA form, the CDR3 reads TGTGCCAGTAGTATCCAATCGGGACAACCTAATTCACCCCTCCACTTT.

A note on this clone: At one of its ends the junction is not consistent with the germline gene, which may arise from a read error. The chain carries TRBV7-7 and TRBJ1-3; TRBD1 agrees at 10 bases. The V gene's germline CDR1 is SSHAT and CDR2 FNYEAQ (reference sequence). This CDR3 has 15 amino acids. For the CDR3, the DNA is TGTGCTAGCAGCTCAGACAGGGGGCCTGGAAACACCATATATTTT. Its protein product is CASSSDRGPGNTIYF.

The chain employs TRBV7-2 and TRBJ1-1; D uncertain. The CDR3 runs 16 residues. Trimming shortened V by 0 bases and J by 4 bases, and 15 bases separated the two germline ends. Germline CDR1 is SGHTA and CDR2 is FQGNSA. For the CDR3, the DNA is TGTGCCAGCAGCTTAGCCAAGGGCTCGGGAGCCACTGAAGCTTTCTTT. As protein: CASSLAKGSGATEAFF.

In nucleotides, the CDR3 is TGCGCCAGCAGCTTGGGCAGTACCCCTCCCTACGAGCAGTACTTC. Its protein product is CASSLGSTPPYEQYF. The V gene is TRBV5-1, the J gene TRBJ2-7; D gene unclear. Germline V gives CDR1 SGHRS, CDR2 YFSETQ. The CDR3 contains 15 residues. The germline V and J ends were trimmed by 0 bases and 2 bases, with 12 bases remaining between them.

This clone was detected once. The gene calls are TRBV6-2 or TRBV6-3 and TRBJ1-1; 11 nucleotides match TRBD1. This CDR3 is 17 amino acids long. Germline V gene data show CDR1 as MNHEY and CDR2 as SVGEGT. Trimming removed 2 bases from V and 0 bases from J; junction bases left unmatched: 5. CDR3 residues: CASSYGTGGGVNTEAFF. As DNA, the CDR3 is TGTGCCAGCAGTTACGGGACAGGGGGGGGTGTGAACACTGAAGCTTTCTTT.

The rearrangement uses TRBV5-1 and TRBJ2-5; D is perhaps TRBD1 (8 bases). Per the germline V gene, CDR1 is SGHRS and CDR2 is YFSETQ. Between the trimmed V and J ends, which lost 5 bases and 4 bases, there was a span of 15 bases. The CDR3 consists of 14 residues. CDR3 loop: CASRQGGGRETQYF. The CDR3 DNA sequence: TGCGCCAGCAGACAGGGGGGAGGGCGAGAGACCCAGTACTTC.

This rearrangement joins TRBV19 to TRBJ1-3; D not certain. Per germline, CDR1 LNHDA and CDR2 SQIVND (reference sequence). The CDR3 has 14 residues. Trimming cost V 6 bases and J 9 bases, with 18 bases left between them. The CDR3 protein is CASRGAGFGGTIYF. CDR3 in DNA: TGTGCCAGTAGAGGTGCTGGGTTTGGCGGCACCATATATTTT.

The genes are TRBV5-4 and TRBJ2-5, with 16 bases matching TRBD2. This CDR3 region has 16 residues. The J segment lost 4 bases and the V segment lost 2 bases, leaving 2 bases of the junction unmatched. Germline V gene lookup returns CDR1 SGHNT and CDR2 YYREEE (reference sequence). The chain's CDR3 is CASSFGTSGGGETQYF. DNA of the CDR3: TGTGCCAGCAGCTTTGGGACTAGCGGGGGGGGAGAGACCCAGTACTTC.

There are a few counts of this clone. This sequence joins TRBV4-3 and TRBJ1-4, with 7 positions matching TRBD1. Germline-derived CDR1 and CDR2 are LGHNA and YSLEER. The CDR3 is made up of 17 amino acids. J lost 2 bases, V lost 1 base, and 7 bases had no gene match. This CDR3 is CASSQGPYRGTNEKLFF. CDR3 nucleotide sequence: TGCGCCAGCAGCCAAGGACCCTACAGGGGCACTAATGAAAAACTGTTTTTT.

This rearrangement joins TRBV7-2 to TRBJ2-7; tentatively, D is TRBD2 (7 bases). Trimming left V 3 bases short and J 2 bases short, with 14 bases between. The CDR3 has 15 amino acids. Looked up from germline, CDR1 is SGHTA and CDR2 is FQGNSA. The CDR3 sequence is CASSLRGGSPYEQYF. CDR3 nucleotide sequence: TGTGCCAGCAGCTTGAGGGGGGGGTCCCCCTACGAGCAGTACTTC.

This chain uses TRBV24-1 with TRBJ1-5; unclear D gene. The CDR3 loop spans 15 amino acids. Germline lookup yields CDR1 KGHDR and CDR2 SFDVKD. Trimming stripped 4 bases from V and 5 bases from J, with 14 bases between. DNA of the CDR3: TGTGCCACCAGTGACCCCGCCACACCTGATCAGCCCCAGCATTTT. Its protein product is CATSDPATPDQPQHF.

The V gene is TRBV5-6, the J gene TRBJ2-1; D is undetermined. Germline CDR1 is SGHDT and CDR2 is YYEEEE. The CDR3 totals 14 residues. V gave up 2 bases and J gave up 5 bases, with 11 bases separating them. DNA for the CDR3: TGTGCCAGCAGCTTATTCGGAGCAAACAATGAGCAGTTCTTC. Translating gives CASSLFGANNEQFF.

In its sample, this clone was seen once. In DNA, the CDR3 is TGTGCCAGCAGTGGGCTAGGGGTAGGAACAGATACGCAGTATTTT. It is translated as CASSGLGVGTDTQYF. This sequence joins TRBV2 and TRBJ2-3, with D possibly matching TRBD1 (5 bases). Germline V lookup: CDR1 SNHLY, CDR2 FYNNEI. This CDR3 has 15 residues. Trimming removed 4 bases at V and 3 bases at J, with 14 bases between. The full variable domain, completed using reference TRBV2 and TRBJ2-3, is EPEVTQTPSHQVTQMGQEVILRCVPISNHLYFYWYRQILGQKVEFLVSFYNNEISEKSEIFDDQFSVERPDGSNFTLKIRSTKLEDSAMYFCASSGLGVGTDTQYFGPGTRLTVL.

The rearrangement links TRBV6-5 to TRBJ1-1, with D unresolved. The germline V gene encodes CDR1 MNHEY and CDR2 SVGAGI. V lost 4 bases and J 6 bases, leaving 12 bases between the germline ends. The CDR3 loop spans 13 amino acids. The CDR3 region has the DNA TGTGCCAGCAGTTTGGTGAGGAGGGCTGAAGCTTTCTTT. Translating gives CASSLVRRAEAFF.

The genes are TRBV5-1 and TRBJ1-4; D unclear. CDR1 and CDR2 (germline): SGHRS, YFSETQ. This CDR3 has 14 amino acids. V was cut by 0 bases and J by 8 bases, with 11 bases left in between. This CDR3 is CASSLAAQSEKLFF. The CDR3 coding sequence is TGCGCCAGCAGCTTGGCCGCTCAGTCCGAAAAACTGTTTTTT.

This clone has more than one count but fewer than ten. CDR3 nucleotide sequence: TGTGCCAGCACCCCCAGGGGCGCAGGCACCGGGGAGCTGTTTTTT. Its protein is CASTPRGAGTGELFF. This chain links TRBV5-5 with TRBJ2-2, with D perhaps matching TRBD1 (6 bases). Deletions cut 6 bases from V and 4 bases from J, with 16 bases between. Per germline, CDR1 SGHKS and CDR2 YYEKEE (reference sequence). This CDR3 has 15 residues.

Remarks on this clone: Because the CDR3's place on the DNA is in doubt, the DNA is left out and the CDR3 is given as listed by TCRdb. The CDR3 spells CASSLDSVRGKLFF. The J gene is TRBJ1-4, the V gene TRBV11-3. Germline lookup yields CDR1 SGHNT and CDR2 YENEEA. The CDR3 is 14 residues long, counting both termini.

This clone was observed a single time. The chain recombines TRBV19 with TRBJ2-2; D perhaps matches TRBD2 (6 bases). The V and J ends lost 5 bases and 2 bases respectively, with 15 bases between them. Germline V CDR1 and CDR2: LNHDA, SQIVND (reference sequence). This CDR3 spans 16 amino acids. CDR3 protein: CASSPRDFSNTGELFF. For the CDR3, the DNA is TGTGCCAGTAGTCCGCGGGACTTTTCAAACACCGGGGAGCTGTTTTTT.

This CDR3 reads CASSITGTLQETQYF. The CDR3 bases are TGTGCCAGTAGTATAACAGGGACCCTCCAAGAGACCCAGTACTTC. The chain couples TRBV19 to TRBJ2-5; maybe TRBD1 (6 bases). The V end lost 2 bases, the J end lost 1 base, and 11 bases lay between the germline ends. CDR3 length: 15 residues. Looked up from germline, CDR1 is LNHDA and CDR2 is SQIVND (reference sequence). Variable domain in full (rest from reference TRBV19 and TRBJ2-5): DGGITQSPKYLFRKEGQNVTLSCEQNLNHDAMYWYRQDPGQGLRLIYYSQIVNDFQKGDIAEGYSVSREKKESFPLTVTSAQKNPTAFYLCASSITGTLQETQYFGPGTRLLVL.

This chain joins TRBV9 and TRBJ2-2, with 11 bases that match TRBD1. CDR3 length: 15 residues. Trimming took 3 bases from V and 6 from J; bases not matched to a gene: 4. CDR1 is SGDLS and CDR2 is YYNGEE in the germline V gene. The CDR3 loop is CASSARGQGAGELFF. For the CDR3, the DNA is TGTGCCAGCAGCGCGAGGGGACAGGGGGCCGGGGAGCTGTTTTTT. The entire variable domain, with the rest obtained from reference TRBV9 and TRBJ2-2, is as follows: DSGVTQTPKHLITATGQRVTLRCSPRSGDLSVYWYQQSLDQGLQFLIQYYNGEERAKGNILERFSAQQFPDLHSELNLSSLELGDSALYFCASSARGQGAGELFFGEGSRLTVL.

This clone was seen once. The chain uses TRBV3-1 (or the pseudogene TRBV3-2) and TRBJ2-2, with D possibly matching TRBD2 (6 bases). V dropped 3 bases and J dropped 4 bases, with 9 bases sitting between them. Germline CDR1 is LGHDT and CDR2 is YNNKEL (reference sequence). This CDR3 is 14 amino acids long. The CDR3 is CASSQGGVTGELFF. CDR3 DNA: TGTGCCAGCAGCCAGGGGGGTGTCACCGGGGAGCTGTTTTTT.

CDR3 amino acids: CASSIVADYGYTF. The CDR3 DNA follows: TGTGCCAGTAGTATCGTGGCAGACTATGGCTACACCTTC. The rearrangement joins TRBV19 to TRBJ1-2, with no clear D. Germline V gene data show CDR1 as LNHDA and CDR2 as SQIVND (reference sequence). The V and J ends lost 3 bases and 3 bases respectively, with 8 bases between them. The CDR3 loop spans 13 amino acids.

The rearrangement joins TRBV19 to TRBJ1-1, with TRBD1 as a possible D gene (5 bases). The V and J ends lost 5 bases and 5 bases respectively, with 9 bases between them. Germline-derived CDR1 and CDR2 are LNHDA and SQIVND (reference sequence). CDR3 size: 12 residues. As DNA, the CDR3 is TGTGCCAGTAGTTCAGGGTTGACTGAAGCTTTCTTT. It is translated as CASSSGLTEAFF.

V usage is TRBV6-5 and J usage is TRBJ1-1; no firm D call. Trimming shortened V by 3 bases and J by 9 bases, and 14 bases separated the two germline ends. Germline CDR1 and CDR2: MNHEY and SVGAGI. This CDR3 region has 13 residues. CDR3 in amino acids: CASSYGLVNQAFF. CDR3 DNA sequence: TGTGCCAGCAGTTATGGACTGGTAAACCAAGCTTTCTTT.

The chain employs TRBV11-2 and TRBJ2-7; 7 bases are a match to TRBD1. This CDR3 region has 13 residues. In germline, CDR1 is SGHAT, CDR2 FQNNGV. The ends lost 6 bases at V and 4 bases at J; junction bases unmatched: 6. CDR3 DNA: TGTGCCAGCAGTCGGACAGGAGCGTACGAGCAGTACTTC. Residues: CASSRTGAYEQYF.

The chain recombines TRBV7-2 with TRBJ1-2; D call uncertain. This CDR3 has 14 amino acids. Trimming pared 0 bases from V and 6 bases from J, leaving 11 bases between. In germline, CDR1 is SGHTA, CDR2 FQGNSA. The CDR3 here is CASSLAPTSNGYTF. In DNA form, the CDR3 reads TGTGCCAGCAGCTTAGCGCCGACATCGAATGGCTACACCTTC.

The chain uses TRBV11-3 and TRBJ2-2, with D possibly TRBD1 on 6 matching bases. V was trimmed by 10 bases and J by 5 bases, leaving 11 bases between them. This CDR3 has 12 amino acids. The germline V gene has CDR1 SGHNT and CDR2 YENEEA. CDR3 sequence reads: CATGTPTGELFF. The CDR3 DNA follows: TGTGCCACCGGGACACCTACCGGGGAGCTGTTTTTT. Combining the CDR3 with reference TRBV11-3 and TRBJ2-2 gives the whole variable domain EAGVVQSPRYKIIEKKQPVAFWCNPISGHNTLYWYLQNLGQGPELLIRYENEEAVDDSQLPKDRFSAERLKGVDSTLKIQPAELGDSAVYLCATGTPTGELFFGEGSRLTVL.

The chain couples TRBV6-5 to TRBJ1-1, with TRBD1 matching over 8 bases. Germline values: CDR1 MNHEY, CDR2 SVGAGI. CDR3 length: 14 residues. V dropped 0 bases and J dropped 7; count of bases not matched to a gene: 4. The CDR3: CASSYSDRGFEAFF. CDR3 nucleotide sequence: TGTGCCAGCAGTTACTCCGACAGGGGATTTGAAGCTTTCTTT.